This T cell receptor (beta chain) originates from a study of cytomegalovirus exposure and HLA in healthy donors. Study conclusions and caveats: Researchers reportedly found TCR beta sequences accurately predicted most subjects' HLA-A and HLA-B alleles. As a later analysis revealed, the rate of TCR association differed by HLA locus, with DRB1 most and HLA-C fewest.

The PCR made use of 60 Vbeta and 13 Jbeta primers. Measured with immunoSEQ multiplex PCR; TCRdb has only the in-frame clones, and not every one. The sample lists approximately 170,000 clones; 70% to 80% were seen once. V gave up 10 bases and J gave up 5 bases, with 11 bases separating them. Germline V CDR1 and CDR2: MNHGY, SVAAGI. This CDR3 spans 11 amino acids. There are a few counts of this clone. Its antigen is as yet unknown. The origin of this receptor is a woman in her twenties or thirties in good health and CMV-seropositive. The rearrangement joins TRBV6-9 to TRBJ1-2, with D unclear. The specimen was PBMCs. CDR3 amino acids: CAIPPEYGYTF. CDR3 coding DNA: TGTGCCATACCTCCTGAGTATGGCTACACCTTC.